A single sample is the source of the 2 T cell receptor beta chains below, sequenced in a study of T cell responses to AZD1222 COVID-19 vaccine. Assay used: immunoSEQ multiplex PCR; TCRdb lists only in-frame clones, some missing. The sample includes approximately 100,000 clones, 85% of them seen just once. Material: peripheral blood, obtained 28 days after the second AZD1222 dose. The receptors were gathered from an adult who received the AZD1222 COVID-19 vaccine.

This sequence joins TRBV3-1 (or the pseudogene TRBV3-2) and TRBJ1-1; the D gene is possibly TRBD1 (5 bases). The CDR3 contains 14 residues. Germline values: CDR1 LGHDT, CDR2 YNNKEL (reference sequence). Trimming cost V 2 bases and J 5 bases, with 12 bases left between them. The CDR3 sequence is CASSQHGGGTEAFF. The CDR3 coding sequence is TGTGCCAGCAGCCAACACGGGGGTGGGACTGAAGCTTTCTTT.

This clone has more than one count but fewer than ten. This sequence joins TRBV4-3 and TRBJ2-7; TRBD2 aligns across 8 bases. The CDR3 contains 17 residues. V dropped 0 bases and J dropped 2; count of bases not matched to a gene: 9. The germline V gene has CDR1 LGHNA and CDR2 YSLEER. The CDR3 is CASSQELLSGSAYEQYF. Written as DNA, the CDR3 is TGCGCCAGCAGCCAAGAACTCCTGAGCGGGAGTGCCTACGAGCAGTACTTC.